This T cell receptor beta chain was captured by sequencing in a study of Tregs in tolerant kidney transplant recipients. General study findings and limits: Validation in larger populations is needed because few patients were studied. Activated donor B cell expansion appeared to reveal the most relevant donor-specific TCRbeta repertoire. Biological reproducibility was not directly addressed in this study.

This CDR3 has 20 amino acids. Germline V gene sequence: CDR1 MGHRA, CDR2 YSYEKL. The V and J ends lost 2 bases and 1 base, in that order; junction bases with no gene match: 15. Related graft donors supplied nonmyeloablative bone marrow transplants, and mixed chimerism was transient. Thawed PBMCs were FACS-sorted into unstimulated CD4+CD25+CD127- regulatory T cells, CD4+CD25- non-regulatory cells, CD4 and CD8 cells. About this clone: Antigen specificity is unknown.

Using immunoSEQ multiplex PCR, the repertoire was profiled, and TCRdb retains in-frame clones only, with some absent. The profile shows fewer than 55,000 clones, over 85% of them singletons. This clonotype was obtained from a human patient who received a combined kidney and bone marrow transplant. Some T cells may have come from the graft donor. This rearrangement joins TRBV4-1 to TRBJ2-1; 9 bases map to TRBD2. The sequenced sample was CD8+ T cells from blood (PBMCs), obtained 12 months after the transplant. In nucleotides, the CDR3 is TGCGCCAGCAGCCAACCACTCGCCCCCTCTAGCGGGGATTCCTACAATGAGCAGTTCTTC. Amino acid sequence: CASSQPLAPSSGDSYNEQFF.